This TCR beta chain was sequenced during a study of T-cell reconstitution after alpha-beta-depleted transplantation in children. This clonotype was seen only a few times. TCRbeta library construction was performed incorporating unique molecular identifiers. Each CDR3 protein gets one entry after TCRdb re-called the PCR reads with MiXCR. The sample includes 150,000 to 250,000 distinct CDR3 sequences, approximately 14% of them seen just once. The origin of this receptor is a human donor who donated a stem cell graft to a child with acute lymphoblastic leukemia. The specimen was PBMCs from the stem cell graft donor, collected from the stem cell graft.

The CDR3 loop is CATSWGLGEKLFF. The CDR3 DNA follows: TGTGCCACAAGTTGGGGCTTAGGGGAAAAACTGTTTTTT. This chain connects TRBV10-3 to TRBJ1-4; D is perhaps TRBD1 (5 bases). Germline values: CDR1 ENHRY, CDR2 SYGVKD. The V gene lost 10 bases and the J gene lost 8 bases, with 17 bases spanning the gap. The CDR3 contains 13 residues.